One sample yielded the 14 T cell receptor beta chains listed below, sequenced in a study of blood T cell repertoires in COVID-19. Clones were sequenced by immunoSEQ multiplex PCR, and TCRdb holds only the in-frame ones, with some missing. This table has 150,000 to 200,000 clones, 79% appearing once. The sample comprised peripheral blood. These receptors were obtained from a man aged 55 to 69 with active or convalescent COVID-19.

V usage is TRBV7-3 and J usage is TRBJ2-5; D is possibly TRBD1 (6 bases). Trimming removed 5 bases from V and 0 bases from J, with 10 bases in between. CDR1 and CDR2 from the germline V gene are SGHTA and FQGTGA. The CDR3 runs to 14 residues. The CDR3 spells CASSLGTNQETQYF. The CDR3 coding sequence is TGTGCCAGCAGCCTAGGGACAAACCAAGAGACCCAGTACTTC.

The chain links TRBV2 to TRBJ2-1; 9 bases are shared with TRBD2. CDR1 and CDR2 (germline): SNHLY, FYNNEI. This CDR3 has 14 amino acids. With 5 bases clipped from V and 7 bases from J, the junction kept 6 bases outside the gene matches. CDR3 DNA: TGTGCCAGCAGTTTAGCGGGAGCCAAGAATGAGCAGTTCTTC. Encoded protein: CASSLAGAKNEQFF.

V gene TRBV7-3 combines with J gene TRBJ1-1; no reliable D call. V shed 5 bases and J shed 8 bases, with 15 bases lying between them. Germline CDR1 and CDR2: SGHTA and FQGTGA. The CDR3 sequence is 13 residues long. CDR3 sequence reads: CASSETPGGEAFF. Here the CDR3 DNA reads TGTGCCAGCAGCGAAACTCCGGGAGGAGAAGCTTTCTTT. The whole variable domain, filled in from reference TRBV7-3 and TRBJ1-1, reads GAGVSQTPSNKVTEKGKYVELRCDPISGHTALYWYRQSLGQGPEFLIYFQGTGAADDSGLPNDRFFAVRPEGSVSTLKIQRTERGDSAVYLCASSETPGGEAFFGQGTRLTVV.

The chain recombines TRBV19 with TRBJ2-3, with a tentative D call TRBD2 (5 bases). The V end was cut by 0 bases, the J end by 1 base, with 11 bases between. The CDR3 totals 16 residues. The germline V gene has CDR1 LNHDA and CDR2 SQIVND (reference sequence). The CDR3 DNA follows: TGTGCCAGTAGTATAGATCGGAAAGCGGGCACAGATACGCAGTATTTT. Its protein product is CASSIDRKAGTDTQYF.

The chain uses TRBV5-6 and TRBJ2-3; 7 nucleotides match TRBD1. The CDR3 is 15 residues long. V gave up 0 bases and J gave up 6 bases; unmatched junction bases: 7. Germline V gene sequence: CDR1 SGHDT, CDR2 YYEEEE. CDR3 DNA: TGTGCCAGCAGCTTGGGACAGGGTAATCCGGATACGCAGTATTTT. The encoded protein is CASSLGQGNPDTQYF.

The V gene is TRBV25-1, the J gene TRBJ2-2; maybe TRBD2 (6 bases). Deletions cut 3 bases from V and 4 bases from J, with 6 bases between. CDR1 and CDR2 from the germline V gene are MGHDK and SYGVNS. CDR3 size: 13 residues. The CDR3 loop reads CASSEGGTGELFF. CDR3 nucleotides: TGTGCCAGCAGTGAGGGGGGCACCGGGGAGCTGTTTTTT.

The rearrangement joins TRBV5-3 to TRBJ2-1; a weak D match, TRBD1 (5 bases). TRBV5-3 is reported as an ORF; its role is uncertain. The CDR3 has 14 amino acids. The germline V and J ends were trimmed by 3 bases and 5 bases, with 12 bases remaining between them. CDR3 region: CARSSLGADNEQFF. CDR3 bases: TGTGCCAGAAGCTCCCTAGGGGCGGACAATGAGCAGTTCTTC.

The CDR3 sequence: CASSRDRDGTEAFF. CDR3 DNA sequence: TGTGCCAGCAGTCGGGACAGGGACGGCACTGAAGCTTTCTTT. The chain carries TRBV6-5 and TRBJ1-1; the match to TRBD1 covers 9 bases. V shed 5 bases and J 4 bases; nucleotides not matched to a gene: 5. Germline CDR1 MNHEY, CDR2 SVGAGI. The CDR3 spans 14 residues.

The gene calls are TRBV10-3 and TRBJ1-1, with 8 positions matching TRBD1. The CDR3 is made up of 13 amino acids. V gave up 10 bases and J gave up 3 bases; unmatched junction bases: 7. Germline V gives CDR1 ENHRY, CDR2 SYGVKD. The DNA for the CDR3 is TGTGCCAGTCAGGGGGCTGGTGACACTGAAGCTTTCTTT. Protein sequence: CASQGAGDTEAFF.

The J gene is TRBJ1-5, the V gene TRBV19; D gene uncertain. Germline V gene sequence: CDR1 LNHDA, CDR2 SQIVND (reference sequence). The CDR3 is made up of 13 amino acids. Deletions cut 5 bases from V and 7 bases from J, with 12 bases between. This chain's CDR3 is CASSVTQAQPQHF. In DNA form, the CDR3 reads TGTGCCAGTAGTGTCACTCAAGCACAGCCCCAGCATTTT.

The chain recombines TRBV5-1 with TRBJ2-2; 9 bases match TRBD2. CDR1 SGHRS and CDR2 YFSETQ come from the germline V gene. With V trimmed by 4 bases and J by 2 bases, 6 bases remained unmatched. This CDR3 is built from 16 residues. In nucleotides, the CDR3 is TGCGCCAGCAGCACCTCCGGGACTAGCAACACCGGGGAGCTGTTTTTT. Amino acid sequence: CASSTSGTSNTGELFF.

The chain employs TRBV24-1 and TRBJ1-2; D is undetermined. The germline gives CDR1 KGHDR, CDR2 SFDVKD. The CDR3 is made up of 14 amino acids. V dropped 3 bases and J dropped 5 bases, with 12 bases sitting between them. The CDR3 loop is CATSDQERMYGYTF. CDR3 sequence (DNA): TGTGCCACCAGTGATCAGGAAAGAATGTATGGCTACACCTTC.

This sequence joins TRBV28 and TRBJ1-1; maybe TRBD1 (6 bases). In germline, CDR1 is MDHEN, CDR2 SYDVKM. This CDR3 has 17 residues. Trimming took off 8 bases at V and 0 bases at J, with 22 bases between the two ends. DNA of the CDR3: TGTGCCAGCTTAGTTGGGGGCGGTCCTACCTTGAACACTGAAGCTTTCTTT. Its protein product is CASLVGGGPTLNTEAFF.

V usage is TRBV9 and J usage is TRBJ2-1; TRBD1 matches 7 bases. Looked up from germline, CDR1 is SGDLS and CDR2 is YYNGEE. The CDR3 spans 16 residues. The J segment lost 2 bases and the V segment lost 4 bases, leaving 9 bases of the junction unmatched. The CDR3 loop is CASSPSGQGAYNEQFF. The DNA of the CDR3 is TGTGCCAGCAGCCCATCGGGCCAGGGGGCCTACAATGAGCAGTTCTTC.